The clone carrying this T cell receptor (beta chain) was seen a handful of times. An end of the junction does not agree with germline; a read error may underlie this. Per the germline V gene, CDR1 is LNHDA and CDR2 is SQIVND (reference sequence). CDR3 size: 14 residues. The sample belongs to a study of CD8+CD57+ T cells in acquired aplastic anemia. The template for TCR beta VDJ and CDR3 sequence profiling was genomic DNA. From the reads, TCRdb called clonotypes with MiXCR, one entry per CDR3 protein. The profile shows hundreds of thousands of distinct CDR3 sequences, under 80% of them singletons. This chain joins TRBV19 and TRBJ1-6, with 8 bases fitting TRBD1. Sequenced input: sorted CD4+, CD8+, or CD8+CD57+ T cells (not recorded which) from PBMCs. The sequence derives from a human donor in good health, serving as a control. CDR3 nucleotides: TGTGCCAGTAGTAGGACAGGGAATAATTCCCCCCTTCACTTT. Residues: CASSRTGNNSPLHF.